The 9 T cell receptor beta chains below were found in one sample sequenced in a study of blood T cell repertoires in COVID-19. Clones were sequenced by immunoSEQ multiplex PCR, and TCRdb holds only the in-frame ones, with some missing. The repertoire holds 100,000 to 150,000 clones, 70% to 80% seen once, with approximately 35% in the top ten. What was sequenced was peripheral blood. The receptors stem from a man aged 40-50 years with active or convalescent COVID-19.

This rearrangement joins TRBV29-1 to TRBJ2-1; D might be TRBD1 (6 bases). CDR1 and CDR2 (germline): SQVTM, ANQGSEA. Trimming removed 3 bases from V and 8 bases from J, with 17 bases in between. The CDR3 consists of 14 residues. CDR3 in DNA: TGCAGCGTTGATCCAGGGGCACAGATCGATGAGCAGTTCTTC. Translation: CSVDPGAQIDEQFF.

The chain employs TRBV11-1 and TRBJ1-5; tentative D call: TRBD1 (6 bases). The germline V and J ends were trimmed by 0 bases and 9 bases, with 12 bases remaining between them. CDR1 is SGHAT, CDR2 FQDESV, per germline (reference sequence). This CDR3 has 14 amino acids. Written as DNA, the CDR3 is TGTGCCAGCAGCTTAGCGCCCAGGGGATGGCCCCAGCATTTT. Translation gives CASSLAPRGWPQHF.

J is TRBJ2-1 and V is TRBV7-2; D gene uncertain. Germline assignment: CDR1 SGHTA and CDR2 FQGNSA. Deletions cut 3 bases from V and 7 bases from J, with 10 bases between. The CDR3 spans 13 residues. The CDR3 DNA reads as TGTGCCAGCAGCTTCGAGGTAGGAAATGAGCAGTTCTTC. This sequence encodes CASSFEVGNEQFF.

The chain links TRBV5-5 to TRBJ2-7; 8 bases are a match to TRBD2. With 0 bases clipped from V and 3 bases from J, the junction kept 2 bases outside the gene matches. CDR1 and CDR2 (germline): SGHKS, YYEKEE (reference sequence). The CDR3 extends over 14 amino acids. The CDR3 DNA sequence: TGTGCCAGCAGCTTGGCTACTAGCGGCTACGAGCAGTACTTC. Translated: CASSLATSGYEQYF.

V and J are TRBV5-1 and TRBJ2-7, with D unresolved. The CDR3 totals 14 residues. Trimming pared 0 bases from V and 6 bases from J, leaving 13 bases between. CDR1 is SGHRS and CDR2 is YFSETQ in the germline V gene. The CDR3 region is CASSLEAAPGEQYF. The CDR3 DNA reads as TGCGCCAGCAGCTTGGAGGCGGCCCCCGGCGAGCAGTACTTC.

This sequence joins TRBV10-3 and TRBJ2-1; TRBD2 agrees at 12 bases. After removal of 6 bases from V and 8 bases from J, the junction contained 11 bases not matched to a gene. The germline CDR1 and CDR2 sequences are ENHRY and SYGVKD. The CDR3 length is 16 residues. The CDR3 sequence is CAIRTSGGSGVDEQFF. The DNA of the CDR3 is TGTGCCATCAGGACTAGCGGGGGCTCCGGGGTGGATGAGCAGTTCTTC.

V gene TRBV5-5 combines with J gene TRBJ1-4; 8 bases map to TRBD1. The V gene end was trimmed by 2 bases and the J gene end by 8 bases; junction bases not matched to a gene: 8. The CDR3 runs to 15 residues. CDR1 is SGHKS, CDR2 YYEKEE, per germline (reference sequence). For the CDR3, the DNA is TGTGCCAGCAGCTTAACGAAGGACAGGGAGGAAAAACTGTTTTTT. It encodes CASSLTKDREEKLFF.

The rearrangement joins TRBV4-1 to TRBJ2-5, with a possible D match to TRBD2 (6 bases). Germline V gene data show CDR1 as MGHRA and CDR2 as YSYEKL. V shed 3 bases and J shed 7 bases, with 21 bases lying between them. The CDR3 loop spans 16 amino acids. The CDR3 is CASSQAGPTVGVTQYF. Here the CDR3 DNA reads TGCGCCAGCAGCCAGGCGGGACCGACCGTAGGAGTGACCCAGTACTTC.

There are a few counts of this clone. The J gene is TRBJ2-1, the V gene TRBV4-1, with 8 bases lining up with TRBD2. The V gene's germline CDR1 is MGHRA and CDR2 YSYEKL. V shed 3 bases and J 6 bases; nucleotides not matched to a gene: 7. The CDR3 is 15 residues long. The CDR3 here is CASSHRSGGLNEQFF. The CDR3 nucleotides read TGCGCCAGCAGCCATAGGAGCGGGGGACTCAATGAGCAGTTCTTC.